Listed here is a single T cell receptor (beta chain). This sample is part of a study of blood T cell repertoires in COVID-19. Assay: immunoSEQ multiplex PCR; the TCRdb copy retains only in-frame clones and omits some. The table lists 130,000 to 150,000 clones, 84% of them singletons. Sequenced material: PBMCs or T cells enriched from blood (not recorded which). The receptor comes from a woman in her forties or fifties who had been exposed to COVID-19.

The CDR3 here is CASTRTGTGALNEQFF. The CDR3 nucleotides read TGTGCCAGCACCAGAACCGGGACAGGGGCTCTCAATGAGCAGTTCTTC. The rearrangement uses TRBV7-6 and TRBJ2-1; 10 bases fit TRBD1. The germline CDR1 and CDR2 sequences are SGHVS and FNYEAQ. The CDR3 consists of 16 residues. J gave up 6 bases and V 7 bases, and 12 bases lay outside the gene matches.